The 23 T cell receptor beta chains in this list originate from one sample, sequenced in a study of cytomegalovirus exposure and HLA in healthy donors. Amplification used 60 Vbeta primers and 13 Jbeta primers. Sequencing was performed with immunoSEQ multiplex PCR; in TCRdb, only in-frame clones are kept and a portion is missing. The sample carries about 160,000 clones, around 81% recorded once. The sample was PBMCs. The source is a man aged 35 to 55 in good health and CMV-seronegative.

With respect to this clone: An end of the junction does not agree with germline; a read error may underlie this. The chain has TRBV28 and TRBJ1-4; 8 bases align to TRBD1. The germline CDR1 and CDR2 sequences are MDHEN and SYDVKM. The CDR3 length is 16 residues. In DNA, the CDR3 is TGTGTCAGCAGTTTATTGCTGACAGGGGTTTTGGAAAAACTGTTTTTT. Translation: CVSSLLLTGVLEKLFF.

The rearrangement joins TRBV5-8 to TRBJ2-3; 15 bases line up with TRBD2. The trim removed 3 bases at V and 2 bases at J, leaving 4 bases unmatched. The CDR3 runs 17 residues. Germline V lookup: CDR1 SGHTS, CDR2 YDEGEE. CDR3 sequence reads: CASSSWTSGRVTDTQYF. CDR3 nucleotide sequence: TGTGCCAGCAGCTCATGGACTAGCGGGAGGGTCACAGATACGCAGTATTTT.

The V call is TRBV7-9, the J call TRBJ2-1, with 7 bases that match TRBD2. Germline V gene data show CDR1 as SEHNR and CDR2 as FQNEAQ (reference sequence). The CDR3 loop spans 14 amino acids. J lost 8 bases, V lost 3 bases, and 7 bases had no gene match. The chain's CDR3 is CASSFGLDGDEQFF. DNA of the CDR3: TGTGCCAGCAGCTTCGGACTAGACGGGGATGAGCAGTTCTTC.

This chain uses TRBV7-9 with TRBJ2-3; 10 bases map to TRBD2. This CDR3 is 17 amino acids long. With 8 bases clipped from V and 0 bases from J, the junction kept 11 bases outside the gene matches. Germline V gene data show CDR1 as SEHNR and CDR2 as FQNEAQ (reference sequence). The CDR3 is CASRGAGGPLSTDTQYF. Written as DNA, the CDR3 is TGTGCCAGCCGAGGAGCGGGAGGGCCCCTTAGCACAGATACGCAGTATTTT.

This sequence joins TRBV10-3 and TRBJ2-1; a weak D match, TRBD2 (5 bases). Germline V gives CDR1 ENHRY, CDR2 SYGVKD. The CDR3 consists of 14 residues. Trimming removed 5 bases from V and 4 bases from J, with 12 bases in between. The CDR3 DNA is TGTGCCATCAGTCCTAGCAAAAGATACAATGAGCAGTTCTTC. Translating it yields CAISPSKRYNEQFF.

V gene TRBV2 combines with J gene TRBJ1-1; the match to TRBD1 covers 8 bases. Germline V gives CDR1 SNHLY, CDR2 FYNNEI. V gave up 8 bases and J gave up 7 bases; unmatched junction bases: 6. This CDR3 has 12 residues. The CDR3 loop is CASDRDRNEAFF. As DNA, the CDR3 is TGTGCCAGCGACCGGGACAGGAATGAAGCTTTCTTT.

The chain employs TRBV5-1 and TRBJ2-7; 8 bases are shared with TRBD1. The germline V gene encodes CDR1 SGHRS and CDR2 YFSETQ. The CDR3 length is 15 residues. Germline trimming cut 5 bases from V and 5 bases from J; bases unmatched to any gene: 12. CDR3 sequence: CASSLLDREGDEQYF. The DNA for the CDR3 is TGCGCCAGCAGTTTACTGGACAGGGAAGGGGACGAGCAGTACTTC.

CDR3 DNA sequence: TGTGCCAGTAGGTCAACAGGGTTGAGCAATCAGCCCCAGCATTTT. Its protein is CASRSTGLSNQPQHF. The J gene is TRBJ1-5, the V gene TRBV19; a possible D gene is TRBD1 (6 bases). The CDR3 runs 15 residues. The germline V and J ends were trimmed by 6 bases and 1 base, with 13 bases remaining between them. Germline V gives CDR1 LNHDA, CDR2 SQIVND (reference sequence).

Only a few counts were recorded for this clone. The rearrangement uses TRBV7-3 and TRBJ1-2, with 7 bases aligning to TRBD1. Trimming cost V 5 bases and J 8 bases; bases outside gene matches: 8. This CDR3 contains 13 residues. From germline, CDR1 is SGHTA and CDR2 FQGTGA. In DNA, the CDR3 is TGTGCCAGCAGCCCAGACAGGGTCGGCGGCTACACCTTC. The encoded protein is CASSPDRVGGYTF.

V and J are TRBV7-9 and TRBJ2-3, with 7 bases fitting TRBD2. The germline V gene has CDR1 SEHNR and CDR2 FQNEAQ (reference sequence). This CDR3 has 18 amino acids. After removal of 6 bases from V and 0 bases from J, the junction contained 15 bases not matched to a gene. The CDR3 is CASSAGRGQTPSTDTQYF. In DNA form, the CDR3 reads TGTGCCAGCAGTGCGGGGAGGGGCCAGACTCCTAGCACAGATACGCAGTATTTT.

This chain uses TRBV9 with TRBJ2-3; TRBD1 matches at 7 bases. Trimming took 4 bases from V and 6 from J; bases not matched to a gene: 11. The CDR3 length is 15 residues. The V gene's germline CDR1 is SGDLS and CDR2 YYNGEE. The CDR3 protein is CASSPPVPGQDTQYF. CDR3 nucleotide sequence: TGTGCCAGCAGCCCCCCCGTCCCGGGACAGGATACGCAGTATTTT.

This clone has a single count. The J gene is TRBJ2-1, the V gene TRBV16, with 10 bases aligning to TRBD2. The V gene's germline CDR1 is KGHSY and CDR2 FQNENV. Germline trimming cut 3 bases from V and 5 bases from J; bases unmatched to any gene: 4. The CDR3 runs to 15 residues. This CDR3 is CASSQRTSGNNEQFF. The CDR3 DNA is TGTGCCAGCAGCCAGCGGACTAGCGGCAACAATGAGCAGTTCTTC.

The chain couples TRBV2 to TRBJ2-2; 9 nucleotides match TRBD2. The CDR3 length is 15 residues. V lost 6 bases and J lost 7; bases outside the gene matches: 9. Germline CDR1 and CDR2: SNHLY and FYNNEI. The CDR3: CASRISGRSGGELFF. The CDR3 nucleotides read TGTGCCAGCAGGATTAGCGGGAGAAGCGGCGGGGAGCTGTTTTTT.

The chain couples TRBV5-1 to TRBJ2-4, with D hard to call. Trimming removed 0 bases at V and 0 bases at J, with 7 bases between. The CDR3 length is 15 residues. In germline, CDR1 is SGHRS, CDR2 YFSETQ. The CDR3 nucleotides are TGCGCCAGCAGCTTGGACAATATAGCCAAAAACATTCAGTACTTC. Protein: CASSLDNIAKNIQYF.

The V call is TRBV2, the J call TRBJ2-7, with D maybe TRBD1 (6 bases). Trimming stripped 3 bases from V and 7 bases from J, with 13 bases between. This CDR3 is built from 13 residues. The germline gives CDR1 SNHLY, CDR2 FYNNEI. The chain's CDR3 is CASSEYRVREQYV. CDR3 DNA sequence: TGTGCCAGCAGTGAGTACAGGGTTCGAGAGCAGTACGTC.

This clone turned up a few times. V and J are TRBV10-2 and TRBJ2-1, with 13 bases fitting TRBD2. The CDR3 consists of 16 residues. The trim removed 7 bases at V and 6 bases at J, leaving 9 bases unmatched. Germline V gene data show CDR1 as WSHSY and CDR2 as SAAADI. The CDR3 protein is CASTLHRTSGSNEQFF. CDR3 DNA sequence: TGCGCCAGCACCCTGCATCGGACTAGCGGGAGCAATGAGCAGTTCTTC.

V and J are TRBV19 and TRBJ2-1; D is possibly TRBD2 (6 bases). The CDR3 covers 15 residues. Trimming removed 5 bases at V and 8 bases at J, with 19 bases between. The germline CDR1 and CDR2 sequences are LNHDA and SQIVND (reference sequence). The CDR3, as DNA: TGTGCCAGTAGTCCGAGGGGACTGTCTAGGGATGAGCAGTTCTTC. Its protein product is CASSPRGLSRDEQFF.

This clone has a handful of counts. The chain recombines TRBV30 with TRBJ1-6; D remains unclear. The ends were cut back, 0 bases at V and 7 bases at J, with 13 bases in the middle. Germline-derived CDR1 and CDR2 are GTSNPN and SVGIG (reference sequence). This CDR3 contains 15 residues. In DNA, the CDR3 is TGTGCCTGGAGTGTGAAGTGGGGAGTGAATTCACCCCTCCACTTT. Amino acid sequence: CAWSVKWGVNSPLHF.

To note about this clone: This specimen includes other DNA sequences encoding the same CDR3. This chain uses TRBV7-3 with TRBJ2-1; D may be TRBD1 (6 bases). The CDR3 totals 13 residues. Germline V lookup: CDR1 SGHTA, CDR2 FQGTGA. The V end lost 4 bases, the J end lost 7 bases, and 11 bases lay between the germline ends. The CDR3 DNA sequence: TGTGCCAGCAGCTCCGGGACAACGAATGAGCAGTTCTTC. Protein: CASSSGTTNEQFF.

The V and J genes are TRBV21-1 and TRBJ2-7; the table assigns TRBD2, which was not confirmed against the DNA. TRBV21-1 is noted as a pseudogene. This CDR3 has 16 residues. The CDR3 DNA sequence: TGTGCCAGCAGCAATCCAGCCGGGACTAGGGTCTACGAGCAGTACTTC. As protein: CASSNPAGTRVYEQYF.

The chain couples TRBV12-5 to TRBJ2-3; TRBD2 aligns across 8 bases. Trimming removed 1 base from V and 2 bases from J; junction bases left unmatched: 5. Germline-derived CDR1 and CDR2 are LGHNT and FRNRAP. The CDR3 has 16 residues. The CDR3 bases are TGTGCTAGTGGTTTGGGTCTAGCGGGCCTCACAGATACGCAGTATTTT. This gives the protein CASGLGLAGLTDTQYF.

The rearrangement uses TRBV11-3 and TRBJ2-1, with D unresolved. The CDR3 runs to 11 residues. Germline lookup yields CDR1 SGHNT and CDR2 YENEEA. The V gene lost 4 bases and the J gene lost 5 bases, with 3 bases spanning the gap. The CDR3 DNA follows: TGTGCCAGCAGCTCAGACAATGAGCAGTTCTTC. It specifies CASSSDNEQFF.

CDR3 sequence (DNA): TGTGCCATCAGTGAGGCCTCCGACAGGGGGGTTGGCTACACCTTC. It is translated as CAISEASDRGVGYTF. The rearrangement links TRBV10-3 to TRBJ1-2, with TRBD1 matching 9 bases. CDR3 length: 15 amino acids. Germline V CDR1 and CDR2: ENHRY, SYGVKD. Losses at the gene ends were 2 bases for V and 7 bases for J; bases not matched to a gene: 8.